These 7 T cell receptor beta chains were sequenced from one sample in a study of identifying expanded T cells in peripheral blood. The repertoire was sequenced with immunoSEQ multiplex PCR; TCRdb's copy has only in-frame clones and lacks some. In the table there are about 91,000 clones, around nine tenths of which are singletons. The sample consisted of blood. The receptors derive from a person between 18 and 75 years old in good health.

The sample holds a few counts of this clone. As DNA, the CDR3 is TGTGCCAGCTCACCAAGAGGAGGCCCTCATACGAACACCGGGGAGCTGTTTTTT. This translates into CASSPRGGPHTNTGELFF. J is TRBJ2-2 and V is TRBV18; D might be TRBD2 (5 bases). Deletions cut 2 bases from V and 0 bases from J, with 16 bases between. Germline-derived CDR1 and CDR2 are KGHSH and LQKENI. The CDR3 consists of 18 residues.

V gene TRBV5-4 combines with J gene TRBJ2-1; D perhaps matches TRBD2 (6 bases). Trimming removed 0 bases at V and 15 bases at J, with 16 bases between. Germline loops: CDR1 SGHNT, CDR2 YYREEE (reference sequence). The CDR3 spans 13 residues. CDR3 bases: TGTGCCAGCAGCTTGGATAGTGCGGGAATCCGGTTCTTC. Its translation: CASSLDSAGIRFF.

The chain carries TRBV29-1 and TRBJ2-1, with D perhaps TRBD1 (6 bases). With 1 base removed from V and 6 bases from J, the gap between germline ends came to 16 bases. The V gene's germline CDR1 is SQVTM and CDR2 ANQGSEA. The CDR3 covers 15 residues. CDR3 nucleotide sequence: TGCAGCGTTGAAGCTGGGACACTCCCTTCCAATGAGCAGTTCTTC. This sequence encodes CSVEAGTLPSNEQFF.

The chain recombines TRBV18 with TRBJ1-1; D not certain. The CDR3 has 13 amino acids. Germline V CDR1 and CDR2: KGHSH, LQKENI. The V end was cut by 3 bases, the J end by 3 bases, with 8 bases between. CDR3 loop: CASSPQMDTEAFF. The CDR3 coding sequence is TGTGCCAGCTCACCTCAGATGGACACTGAAGCTTTCTTT.

The chain is built from TRBV27 and TRBJ2-7; 12 bases match TRBD1. This CDR3 spans 15 amino acids. V was clipped by 5 bases and J by 4 bases; unmatched bases: 6. Germline V gives CDR1 MNHEY, CDR2 SMNVEV (reference sequence). This chain's CDR3 is CASSGGTGGLYEQYF. DNA for the CDR3: TGTGCCAGCAGTGGGGGGACAGGGGGCTTATACGAGCAGTACTTC.

The genes are TRBV28 and TRBJ2-3; TRBD2 aligns across 9 bases. Trimming took 3 bases from V and 3 from J; bases not matched to a gene: 7. Germline V gene sequence: CDR1 MDHEN, CDR2 SYDVKM. There are 16 residues in the CDR3. In DNA form, the CDR3 reads TGTGCCAGCAGTTTTGGTACGCGGGAGGGGACAGATACGCAGTATTTT. It yields the protein CASSFGTREGTDTQYF.

The rearrangement joins TRBV5-6 to TRBJ2-7, with 8 bases aligning to TRBD1. The CDR3 has 15 amino acids. Germline V gives CDR1 SGHDT, CDR2 YYEEEE. Trimming at V came to 6 bases and at J to 0 bases, leaving 8 bases not matched to a gene. Here the CDR3 DNA reads TGTGCCAGCAACCCTGTCGGGACAGGCTCCTACGAGCAGTACTTC. This translates into CASNPVGTGSYEQYF.